This T cell receptor (beta chain) was sequenced during a study of HIV-infected patients and healthy controls. Study results and caveats: Apparent post-therapy Gini recovery among HIV-infected patients was not reproduced with size-matched repertoires. Significant mean usage differences between HIV-infected patients and controls involved eight alpha and eight beta V genes.

Roughly three months, about 14 weeks, into antiretroviral therapy, follow-up blood was collected. No cell fractionation was done, so the repertoire covers all unsorted peripheral blood T cells. Trimming took off 5 bases at V and 2 bases at J, with 24 bases between the two ends. CDR3 length: 19 amino acids. Germline V gives CDR1 KGHDR, CDR2 SFDVKD. This clonotype was observed many times. As yet, its antigen is unknown. About 450 ng RNA was reverse transcribed with alpha and beta constant-region primers. Separate chain-specific third strand synthesis with multiplexing indices produced the alpha and beta libraries. Each CDR3 protein gets one entry after TCRdb re-called the 5' RACE reads with MiXCR. Among roughly 13,000 distinct CDR3 sequences listed, roughly 12% were seen once.

The clonotype was recovered from an adult with HIV infection. The donor label of this sample is uncertain. This sample comprised blood, obtained during antiretroviral therapy. The chain has TRBV24-1 and TRBJ2-1; maybe TRBD2 (7 bases). The CDR3 DNA reads as TGTGCCACCAGTGGCGGGGGCATGGGTAGCGGGTCGACCTACAATGAGCAGTTCTTC. Protein: CATSGGGMGSGSTYNEQFF.